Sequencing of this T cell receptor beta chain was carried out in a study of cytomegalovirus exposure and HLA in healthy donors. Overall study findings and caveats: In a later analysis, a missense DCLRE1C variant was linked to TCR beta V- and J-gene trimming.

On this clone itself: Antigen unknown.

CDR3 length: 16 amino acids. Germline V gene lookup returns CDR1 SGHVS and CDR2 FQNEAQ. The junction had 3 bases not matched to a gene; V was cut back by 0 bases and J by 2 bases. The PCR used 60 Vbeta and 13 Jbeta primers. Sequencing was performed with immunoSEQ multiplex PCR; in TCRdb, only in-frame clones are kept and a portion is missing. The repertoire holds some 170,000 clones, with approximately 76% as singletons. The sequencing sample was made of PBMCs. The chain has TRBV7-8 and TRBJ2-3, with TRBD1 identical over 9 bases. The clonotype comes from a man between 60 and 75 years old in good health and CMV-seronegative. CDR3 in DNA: TGTGCCAGCAGCTTAGCCGGGACAGGGATCACAGATACGCAGTATTTT. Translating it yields CASSLAGTGITDTQYF.